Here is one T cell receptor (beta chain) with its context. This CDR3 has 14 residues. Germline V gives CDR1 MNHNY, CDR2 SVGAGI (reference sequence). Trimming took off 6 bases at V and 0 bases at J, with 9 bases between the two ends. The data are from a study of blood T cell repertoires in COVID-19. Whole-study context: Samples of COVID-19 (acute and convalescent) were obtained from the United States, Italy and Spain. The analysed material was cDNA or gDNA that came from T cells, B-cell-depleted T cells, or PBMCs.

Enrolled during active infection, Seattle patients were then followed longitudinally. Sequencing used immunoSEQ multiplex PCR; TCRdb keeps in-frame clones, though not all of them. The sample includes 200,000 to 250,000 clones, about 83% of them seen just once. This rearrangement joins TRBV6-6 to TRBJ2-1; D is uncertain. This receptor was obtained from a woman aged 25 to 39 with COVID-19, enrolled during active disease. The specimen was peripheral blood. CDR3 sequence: CASRSGPSYNEQFF. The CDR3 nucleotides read TGTGCCAGCAGGTCAGGTCCCTCCTACAATGAGCAGTTCTTC.